This T cell receptor (beta chain) was retrieved from a study of technical replicates of blood from a few donors. The table came from immunoSEQ multiplex PCR; TCRdb's copy has only in-frame clones and leaves some out. The sample lists roughly 85,000 clones, roughly 94% occurring once. The trim removed 0 bases at V and 4 bases at J, leaving 8 bases unmatched. This CDR3 is 16 amino acids long. Germline values: CDR1 SGHRS, CDR2 YFSETQ. What was sequenced was T cells isolated from PBMCs. J is TRBJ1-1 and V is TRBV5-1; 8 nucleotides match TRBD1. This TCR derives from a human donor in good health. The CDR3 nucleotides read TGCGCCAGCAGCTTGGGGACAGGGTATGGGGGCACTGAAGCTTTCTTT. Amino acids: CASSLGTGYGGTEAFF.